The source of this T cell receptor (beta chain) is a study of blood T cells in healthy people across ages. About the research overall: Per every two T cells, about one barcoded beta molecule was captured by template switching. Study observations and caveats: Both naive CD4+ cell counts and diversity were greater in long-lived donors than in aged donors.

With regard to this clonotype: Its antigen is unidentified. Sequence at one end of the junction differs from germline and may be a read error.

Every sample gave at least 6 micrograms of total RNA when it was extracted. A sample-barcoded 5' primer and a J-beta primer mix were used in a second PCR of roughly 7 to 11 cycles. Each cDNA molecule carried a tag from a template-switch adaptor that contained 12 random nucleotides. TCRdb re-derived calls from the 5' RACE reads in MiXCR, one entry per CDR3 protein. Of over 550,000 distinct CDR3 sequences in the sample, approximately 30% were seen once. The germline V gene encodes CDR1 SGHNT and CDR2 YYREEE (reference sequence). The CDR3 contains 14 residues. Sequencing was performed on blood. This rearrangement joins TRBV5-4 to TRBJ1-2, with a weak D call TRBD1 (6 bases). This clonotype was sampled from a woman aged 80 or over in good health. CDR3 protein: CACSLGGQGYGYTF. The CDR3 nucleotides read TGTGCCTGCAGCTTGGGGGGCCAGGGCTATGGCTACACCTTC.